A single sample is the source of the 21 T cell receptor beta chains below, sequenced in a study of cytomegalovirus exposure and HLA in healthy donors. Researchers ran the PCR with 60 Vbeta and 13 Jbeta primers. Generated by immunoSEQ multiplex PCR, the TCRdb table keeps only in-frame clones and is missing some. The sample includes under 200,000 clones, roughly 84% of them seen just once. The source material was PBMCs. Receptors were obtained from a man younger than 35 in good health and CMV-seronegative.

The chain is built from TRBV19 and TRBJ1-5, with 7 bases aligning to TRBD1. V lost 3 bases and J lost 7; bases outside the gene matches: 6. Germline V lookup: CDR1 LNHDA, CDR2 SQIVND (reference sequence). This CDR3 spans 14 amino acids. The CDR3, as DNA: TGTGCCAGTAGTATTTCTAGACAGGGCCAGCCCCAGCATTTT. Protein product: CASSISRQGQPQHF.

This clone turned up a few times. An end of the junction does not agree with germline; a read error may underlie this. The chain has TRBV7-3 and TRBJ2-7, with 7 bases identical to TRBD1. The CDR3 is made up of 13 amino acids. Germline assignment: CDR1 SGHTA and CDR2 FQGTGA. This CDR3 is CASTLTPGQRQYF. The CDR3 DNA sequence: TGTGCCAGCACCTTAACCCCGGGACAGAGGCAGTACTTC. Looking up the rest from reference TRBV7-3 and TRBJ2-7 gives the full variable domain: GAGVSQTPSNKVTEKGKYVELRCDPISGHTALYWYRQSLGQGPEFLIYFQGTGAADDSGLPNDRFFAVRPEGSVSTLKIQRTERGDSAVYLCASTLTPGQRQYFGPGTRLTVT.

The chain uses TRBV16 and TRBJ1-1; 10 positions agree with TRBD1. Per germline, CDR1 KGHSY and CDR2 FQNENV. The V segment lost 1 base and the J segment 7 bases; nucleotides outside the gene matches: 9. The CDR3 is made up of 16 amino acids. The CDR3 sequence: CASSQFQTGGHREAFF. The CDR3 DNA reads as TGTGCCAGCAGCCAATTCCAGACAGGGGGCCACCGTGAAGCTTTCTTT.

The chain has TRBV5-4 and TRBJ1-1, with 7 bases that match TRBD1. The CDR3 has 14 amino acids. Germline-derived CDR1 and CDR2 are SGHNT and YYREEE (reference sequence). Trimming took 4 bases from V and 3 from J; bases not matched to a gene: 6. CDR3 protein: CASSQGGLDTEAFF. Written as DNA, the CDR3 is TGTGCCAGCAGCCAAGGGGGCTTGGACACTGAAGCTTTCTTT. The full variable domain, completed using reference TRBV5-4 and TRBJ1-1, is ETGVTQSPTHLIKTRGQQVTLRCSSQSGHNTVSWYQQALGQGPQFIFQYYREEENGRGNFPPRFSGLQFPNYSSELNVNALELDDSALYLCASSQGGLDTEAFFGQGTRLTVV.

The V call is TRBV6-5, the J call TRBJ2-5; tentative D call: TRBD2 (6 bases). The length of the CDR3 is 13 residues. Germline lookup yields CDR1 MNHEY and CDR2 SVGAGI. Trimming shortened V by 7 bases and J by 3 bases, and 12 bases separated the two germline ends. CDR3 loop: CASTRGSEETQYF. DNA for the CDR3: TGTGCCAGCACCCGGGGGTCAGAAGAGACCCAGTACTTC.

The chain combines TRBV28 with TRBJ2-7, with D possibly TRBD1 on 6 matching bases. V was cut by 6 bases and J by 3 bases, with 12 bases left in between. The length of the CDR3 is 13 residues. The germline V gene has CDR1 MDHEN and CDR2 SYDVKM. The CDR3 sequence is CASSSRDNYEQYF. CDR3 sequence (DNA): TGTGCCAGCAGCTCCAGGGACAACTACGAGCAGTACTTC.

This clone was counted a single time. As DNA, the CDR3 is TGTGCCAGCAGCGAGCCCTTAGGACAGTATAGCAATCAGCCCCAGCATTTT. It encodes CASSEPLGQYSNQPQHF. V gene TRBV28 combines with J gene TRBJ1-5, with D possibly TRBD1 on 6 matching bases. The CDR3 consists of 17 residues. CDR1 is MDHEN and CDR2 is SYDVKM in the germline V gene. Trimming removed 6 bases from V and 0 bases from J, with 18 bases in between. The full variable domain, its missing parts supplied by reference TRBV28 and TRBJ1-5, is DVKVTQSSRYLVKRTGEKVFLECVQDMDHENMFWYRQDPGLGLRLIYFSYDVKMKEKGDIPEGYSVSREKKERFSLILESASTNQTSMYLCASSEPLGQYSNQPQHFGDGTRLSIL.

This sequence joins TRBV9 and TRBJ2-5; D ambiguous. The CDR3 is made up of 13 amino acids. V gave up 0 bases and J gave up 3 bases, with 6 bases separating them. Germline CDR1 reads SGDLS; CDR2 reads YYNGEE. CDR3 sequence reads: CASSVAPEETQYF. CDR3 nucleotides: TGTGCCAGCAGCGTAGCCCCAGAAGAGACCCAGTACTTC.

The V call is TRBV7-3, the J call TRBJ2-1; TRBD2 agrees at 10 bases. Germline V gene data show CDR1 as SGHTA and CDR2 as FQGTGA. V gave up 2 bases and J gave up 7 bases; unmatched junction bases: 5. CDR3 length: 15 amino acids. CDR3 amino acids: CASSLVSGRRNEQFF. In nucleotides, the CDR3 is TGTGCCAGCAGCTTAGTTAGCGGGAGGAGGAATGAGCAGTTCTTC. Full variable domain (outside the CDR3, taken from reference TRBV7-3 and TRBJ2-1): GAGVSQTPSNKVTEKGKYVELRCDPISGHTALYWYRQSLGQGPEFLIYFQGTGAADDSGLPNDRFFAVRPEGSVSTLKIQRTERGDSAVYLCASSLVSGRRNEQFFGPGTRLTVL.

V gene TRBV9 combines with J gene TRBJ2-2; TRBD1 is a possible D gene (6 bases). Trimming removed 4 bases from V and 6 bases from J, with 13 bases in between. Germline V gene sequence: CDR1 SGDLS, CDR2 YYNGEE. This CDR3 is built from 14 residues. The CDR3: CASSTRSGAGELFF. CDR3 DNA: TGTGCCAGCAGCACAAGATCAGGGGCCGGGGAGCTGTTTTTT.

This chain joins TRBV27 and TRBJ2-7, with D possibly TRBD2 on 6 matching bases. This CDR3 has 13 residues. The germline V gene has CDR1 MNHEY and CDR2 SMNVEV (reference sequence). Between the trimmed V and J ends, which lost 5 bases and 1 base, there was a span of 9 bases. The CDR3 region has the DNA TGTGCCAGCAGTCCCGGGGGTTCCTACGAGCAGTACTTC. It yields the protein CASSPGGSYEQYF.

This chain uses TRBV28 with TRBJ2-1, with 9 bases matching TRBD2. V dropped 6 bases and J dropped 7; count of bases not matched to a gene: 13. Germline V gene sequence: CDR1 MDHEN, CDR2 SYDVKM. This CDR3 is 16 amino acids long. CDR3 loop: CASRAAPGLAGNEQFF. The CDR3 region has the DNA TGTGCCAGCAGAGCCGCCCCGGGACTAGCAGGGAATGAGCAGTTCTTC.

J is TRBJ2-1 and V is TRBV7-9; D gene unclear. V lost 1 base and J lost 4, with 8 bases in between. CDR1 is SEHNR, CDR2 FQNEAQ, per germline (reference sequence). This CDR3 has 14 amino acids. The CDR3 sequence: CASSLGLNYNEQFF. In DNA, the CDR3 is TGTGCCAGCAGCTTAGGGCTGAATTACAATGAGCAGTTCTTC.

The chain employs TRBV7-2 and TRBJ1-2; D call uncertain. Trimming shortened V by 5 bases and J by 6 bases, and 13 bases separated the two germline ends. Germline assignment: CDR1 SGHTA and CDR2 FQGNSA. This CDR3 contains 13 residues. The CDR3 DNA reads as TGTGCCAGCAGCCCTAGCGGTAGTCATGGCTACACCTTC. This codes for CASSPSGSHGYTF.

As for this clone: At the DNA level, this CDR3 is encoded by other sequences in the same sample as well. The chain is built from TRBV2 and TRBJ1-5; 10 bases fit TRBD1. The CDR3 contains 13 residues. CDR1 and CDR2 from the germline V gene are SNHLY and FYNNEI. Unmatched junction bases numbered 1, after V lost 7 bases and J lost 4 bases. In nucleotides, the CDR3 is TGTGCCAGCACGGGACAGGGGAATCAGCCCCAGCATTTT. This translates into CASTGQGNQPQHF.

The chain employs TRBV11-1 and TRBJ2-7, with TRBD1 as a possible D gene (5 bases). The V end was cut by 1 base, the J end by 5 bases, with 24 bases between. The CDR3 is made up of 18 amino acids. Germline V gene data show CDR1 as SGHAT and CDR2 as FQDESV (reference sequence). CDR3 bases: TGTGCCAGCAGCTTAGACCTACCCGCCAGGGTTGCTCAGCACGAGCAGTACTTC. It codes for CASSLDLPARVAQHEQYF.

The chain has TRBV4-1 and TRBJ1-5; D might be TRBD1 (5 bases). Trimming left V 0 bases short and J 5 bases short, with 11 bases between. Per the germline V gene, CDR1 is MGHRA and CDR2 is YSYEKL. The CDR3 contains 15 residues. This CDR3 reads CASSQDEGAYQPQHF. As DNA, the CDR3 is TGCGCCAGCAGCCAAGACGAAGGGGCTTATCAGCCCCAGCATTTT.

The chain carries TRBV19 and TRBJ2-7; 9 nucleotides agree with TRBD2. The ends lost 4 bases at V and 1 base at J; junction bases unmatched: 5. Germline V CDR1 and CDR2: LNHDA, SQIVND (reference sequence). CDR3 length: 15 amino acids. This CDR3 reads CASSRRLAASYEQYF. The CDR3 nucleotides are TGTGCCAGTAGTAGGCGACTAGCGGCATCCTACGAGCAGTACTTC.

The genes are TRBV19 and TRBJ2-5, with 9 bases matching TRBD1. Germline CDR1 reads LNHDA; CDR2 reads SQIVND (reference sequence). This CDR3 contains 15 residues. Trimming cost V 5 bases and J 5 bases; bases outside gene matches: 9. CDR3 sequence (DNA): TGTGCCAGTAGTGGGGACAGGGTCGGTACGGAGACCCAGTACTTC. Translated: CASSGDRVGTETQYF.

The chain is built from TRBV19 and TRBJ1-6; maybe TRBD1 (6 bases). This CDR3 has 13 residues. V gave up 6 bases and J gave up 7 bases, with 10 bases separating them. From germline, CDR1 is LNHDA and CDR2 SQIVND (reference sequence). Here the CDR3 reads CASSVQGNSPLHF. The CDR3 region has the DNA TGTGCCAGTAGCGTCCAGGGGAATTCACCCCTCCACTTT. The entire variable domain, with the rest obtained from reference TRBV19 and TRBJ1-6, is as follows: DGGITQSPKYLFRKEGQNVTLSCEQNLNHDAMYWYRQDPGQGLRLIYYSQIVNDFQKGDIAEGYSVSREKKESFPLTVTSAQKNPTAFYLCASSVQGNSPLHFGNGTRLTVT.

CDR3 loop: CASSPGTGNSYGYTF. In DNA form, the CDR3 reads TGTGCCAGCAGTCCCGGGACAGGGAATAGCTATGGCTACACCTTC. The chain carries TRBV5-5 and TRBJ1-2, with 9 bases aligning to TRBD1. Germline V gene lookup returns CDR1 SGHKS and CDR2 YYEKEE (reference sequence). The V gene end was trimmed by 5 bases and the J gene end by 4 bases; junction bases not matched to a gene: 9. The length of the CDR3 is 15 residues.